This record covers a single T cell receptor beta chain. Its matching antigen is unknown. This entry comes from a study of CXCR3-negative and CXCR3-positive naive CD8 T cells. Study results and limitations: Upon cryopreservation, CXCR3 expression partially decreased, and most assays used fresh PBMCs. With surface CD5 comparable between naive subsets, TCR strength was estimated using properties derived from the TRB CDR3. Comparison of naive cells showed more hydrophobic TRB CDR3s in CXCR3-positive than in CXCR3-negative naive cells.

Carrying UMI labels, the TRB cDNA libraries were prepared through 5' RACE. TCRdb reanalyzed the 5' RACE reads, giving one entry per CDR3 protein sequence and no DNA. This sample's table has fewer than 90,000 distinct CDR3 sequences. The CDR3 is 13 amino acids. CDR1 is SSHAT, CDR2 FNYEAQ, per germline (reference sequence). This sequence joins TRBV7-7 and TRBJ2-1. Sample: naive CXCR3- CD8+ T cells from blood. As to subset: CD45RO-CCR7+CD27+CD95- naive CD8+ T cells lacking CXCR3 (TNR3-). This clonotype was obtained from a human donor in good health. Some clones in this sample may be carry-over from other donors' samples. The CDR3 loop reads CASSFSPYNEQFF.